This TCR beta chain was recorded in a study of cytomegalovirus exposure and HLA in healthy donors (dated by TCRdb to 2016 to 2017). In the study overall: An earlier analysis of several hundred of the donors reported 276 Gb of sequence data and 95 million to 130 million unique TCR beta sequences obtained from roughly 170 million T cells. Approximately 330 gigabases of sequencing data and 70 million to 100 million unique TCR sequences made up an early release that covered approximately 620 HLA-typed donors. HLA typing covered class I and class II loci at four-digit resolution. The later analysis used no new phenotypic data to find candidate immune exposures, relying instead on TCR beta sequences and their occurrence across donors. Donor age, sex, ethnicity and CMV serostatus were compiled together with the repertoire data. All discovery cohort repertoires had been generated using a single sequencing platform. To study patterns of TCR occurrence, a later analysis re-analyzed previously published TCR beta repertoires from several hundred donors and added high-resolution HLA genotyping. Along with the roughly 670-subject first cohort, a separate validation cohort of approximately 110 different subjects was used. The study aimed to test whether signatures of past pathogen exposure could be identified by cataloging public T cell receptors. In a later genetic analysis, genome-wide SNP genotypes for about 55% of the roughly 670 donors were used, and that subset was treated as a discovery cohort. To predict cytomegalovirus infection status, the study combined high-throughput TCR immunosequencing, statistical association of individual TCRs with disease status, and machine learning. Among approximately 370 genotyped donors of the cohort, an average of around 250,000 unique TCR beta nucleotide sequences was sequenced per donor, of which about 18% were non-productive. Among the roughly 400 genotyped donors, 75% to 90% belonged to the genetic ancestry cluster associated with self-reported Caucasian donors. In an earlier analysis of a few hundred of the donors, high-throughput TCR beta sequencing was used to judge whether each TCR beta V gene segment behaved as functional or pseudogenic. Several DR-DQ haplotypes were handled as single units for association and clustering, since linkage in the cohort was strong. The number of donors typed differed by locus, with about 629-630 for A, B, C, DRB1 and DQB1, roughly 520 for DQA1, 600 to 610 for DPA1, and approximately 470 for DPB1. The study used immunosequencing to profile the T cell repertoires of approximately 690 subjects and linked those repertoires to cytomegalovirus serostatus. Study-wide findings and limitations: A group of highly shared sequence variants was considered likely to be a technical artifact of the sequencing pipeline. Correlated functional status among segregating V segments might be attributable to linkage disequilibrium, but an unknown experimental factor could not be ruled out. According to a later analysis, TCR association rates differed among HLA loci, with DRB1 alleles showing the most associated TCRs and HLA-C alleles showing the fewest. Most CMV-associated TCR beta chains appeared to be HLA-restricted in a later analysis, and the HLA associations seemed to be driven largely by CMV exposure. Only TCR beta chains were sequenced in this cohort, and the absence of alpha or paired-chain data limited detectable features. It was suggested by the authors that the approach could potentially be generalized to other disease states and immunological phenotypes. An association between a missense DCLRE1C variant and V-gene and J-gene trimming of TCR beta chains was found in a later genetic analysis and replicated in an independent cohort. A further reported finding was that TCR beta sequences accurately predicted the HLA-A and HLA-B alleles for most subjects in the first cohort. In an earlier analysis of over 550 of the donors, most TCR beta V segments were observed in productive rearrangements about 90% or about 30% of the time, broadly matching IMGT annotations. In a later analysis, HLA-associated TCR beta chains were found to be more clonally expanded and to have lower generation probabilities than equally common non-associated chains. Assigning TCR associations to individual alleles was difficult when HLA alleles, especially DR and DQ, strongly co-occurred. A later analysis associated about 18,000 TCR beta sequences with specific HLA alleles at a false discovery rate of 0.05. CMV serostatus was the only immune exposure information available for the cohort. While some public TCRs were present in many individuals, most TCR sequences turned up only very rarely across donors. Because the 87-base-pair reads could not distinguish some IMGT-functional V segments, including TRBV6-2 and TRBV6-3, those segments were excluded. The classifier was reported to diagnose cytomegalovirus status with high specificity and sensitivity in both the original cohort and the validation cohort. Presence/absence analyses assumed roughly uniform sequencing depth across donors, an assumption that may not hold. The earlier analysis of around 600 of the donors excluded fewer than 20 rarely observed V segments, including chromosome 9 orphons, because counts were too low. A total of some 180 TCR beta chains were listed by the study as associated with cytomegalovirus. In a later analysis, several top co-occurrence clusters were reported to appear linked to parvovirus B19, influenza, CMV and Epstein-Barr virus. Because HLA typing was unavailable for some donors at each locus, only the typed subset was used in association tests. A few of the identified cytomegalovirus-associated TCR beta chains were confirmed in vitro to be specific for cytomegalovirus antigens. A later genetic analysis reported fewer N-insertions in productive TCRs among donors in an Asian-associated ancestry cluster than the roughly 640-donor mean.

Library prep was done by the immunoSEQ multiplex PCR assay. For the multiplex PCR, a mixture combining 60 forward primers for TCR Vbeta segments and 13 reverse primers for TCR Jbeta segments was used. Amplification of the CDR3 region of rearranged TCR beta genes was performed with a multiplex PCR assay on genomic DNA. Amplified TCR beta libraries were sequenced as 87-base-pair reads on the Illumina HiSeq System. As for the authors' bioinformatics: A later analysis tallied about 77 million unique TCR beta chains across the 666 repertoires, and around 9.9 million of those chains were shared by two or more donors. A nearest-neighbor algorithm error-corrected the raw reads and collapsed the reads into unique sequences, merging closely related sequences to remove PCR and sequencing errors. Alignment of CDR3 sequences to IMGT reference sequences was used to assign V, D and J gene segments. Each retained sequence needed at least a six-nucleotide match to both a V gene segment and a J gene segment. Rearrangements were called productive when the CDR3 lacked stop codons and stayed in frame with V and J; all others were non-productive. Following IMGT convention, CDR3 was defined as the stretch from the second conserved V-encoded cysteine up to the conserved J-encoded phenylalanine. Sequences without an unambiguous match to a single V gene segment were excluded from the earlier analysis of a few hundred of the donors. In an earlier analysis of more than 500 of the donors, a V segment was called functional when productive rearrangements were above 56.7%, and segregating when the standard deviation between donors exceeded 5%. A statistical classification framework was built for diagnosing cytomegalovirus status from the catalog of TCR beta chain sequences. In a later analysis, TCR nucleotide sequences were compared against IMGT/GENE-DB human TR gene sequences so that V and J genes could be assigned. Using the TCRdist pipeline, a later analysis assigned CDR3 sequences along with most-parsimonious VDJ recombination scenarios. A later analysis defined each TCR beta chain by its CDR3 amino acid sequence plus V-gene family, and excluded reads lacking a unique V-gene family. In a later analysis, fewer than 650 highly shared, low-generation-probability nucleotide sequences were removed to address suspected cross-contamination and a sequencing artifact. In a later analysis, a clonal expansion index for each public chain was calculated from normalized within-repertoire ranks of inferred template counts. In a later analysis, generation probabilities were computed using a VDJ recombination model fitted to out-of-frame rearrangements, and the results were checked against IGoR. Hypergeometric tests were used in a later analysis to score TCR-TCR, TCR-HLA and TCR-CMV co-occurrence, with a repertoire-size bias correction applied to the TCR pairs. A later analysis estimated false discovery rates by permuting HLA or CMV assignments 20 times. In a later analysis, co-occurring TCRs were grouped using DBSCAN, with TCRdist sequence similarity added in when clustering inside HLA-allele-positive subsets. Repertoires with fewer than 30,000 or more than 120,000 public chains, plus five repertoires with anomalous nucleotide sharing, were excluded from co-occurrence clustering. Sourced from immuneACCESS, this table was stored by TCRdb with only in-frame sequences that have V and J called. A share of the clones is absent; for the studies checked, an unresolved V gene accounts for under half, and the remainder has no known explanation. V, J and clone size were drawn from that table, and D and trimming were deduced from the DNA. This sample has 110,000 to 150,000 clones in its table, and about 84% of those were observed once. Roughly 2.4% of the sample lies in the top ten.

Spanning cysteine to phenylalanine, the CDR3 consists of 14 amino acids. Only the CDR3 portion is preserved as DNA: 42 bases, with reading frame beginning at the first base. The germline V gene (reference sequence) yields GTSNPN for CDR1 and SVGIG for CDR2. V lost 2 bases and J lost 6 bases, and the count of bases not matched to a germline gene is 7. Comments on this clone: Its antigen is unknown. It has no much larger one-base neighbor in the sample; base qualities were not kept.

In total, about 650 healthy bone marrow donors made up the cohort. All cohort members were sampled while nominally healthy, although unrecorded immune exposures were likely present. The donor was CMV seropositive and belonged to the group of around 300 seropositive cohort members. A peripheral blood sample was provided by each donor, and peripheral blood mononuclear cells were used for TCR beta sequencing. The Qiagen DNeasy Blood Extraction Kit was used to extract genomic DNA from the blood cell samples. In this chain, TRBV30 is recombined with TRBJ1-1; TRBD1 agrees with 9 junctional bases. The sequence derives from a young woman in good health and CMV-seropositive. The specimen sequenced was PBMCs. This receptor carries the CDR3 CAWSFWTGAAEAFF. The sequenced DNA: TGTGCCTGGAGTTTCTGGACAGGGGCTGCTGAAGCTTTCTTT.